Sequencing of this TCR beta chain was carried out in a study of OX40 agonist ivuxolimab in advanced cancers. About the investigation overall: Ivuxolimab, which targeted the costimulatory receptor OX40 (CD134), was an agonistic, fully human IgG2 monoclonal antibody. Intravenous ivuxolimab was administered to patients every 2 weeks at six dose levels: 0.01, 0.1, 0.3, 1.5, 3 and 10 mg/kg. Of the roughly 54 patients in dose escalation, about 20 had hepatocellular carcinoma, some 15 had melanoma, 9 had renal cell carcinoma and 9 had head and neck cancer. In the dose-escalation cohort, around four fifths of patients were male, and the mean age was around 60 years, with a range of about 20 to 79. Prior anti-PD-1, anti-PD-L1 or anti-CTLA-4 therapy was permitted, and roughly two fifths of dose-escalation patients had received checkpoint inhibitors. Three dose-escalation patients achieved partial responses, one with hepatocellular carcinoma and two with cutaneous melanoma. Peripheral TCRbeta sequencing aimed to test whether ivuxolimab altered TCR sequence diversity and caused clonal T-cell expansion. The paper covers the monotherapy dose-escalation part of the phase I ivuxolimab trial, which included N ≈ 50 patients.

The V end gives up 4 bases and the J end 1 base, leaving 4 bases in the junction not matched to a gene. Based on the germline V gene, the CDR1 and CDR2 sequences are SGHRS and YFSETQ. From the cysteine through the phenylalanine, the CDR3 covers 14 amino acids. Only the CDR3 DNA is retained, 42 bases long and in frame from the first base. Regarding this clone: Its cognate antigen has yet to be identified. Per-base quality was not reported, and no clone a single base away is much larger than it.

On the study overall, not on this receptor specifically: Antigen specificity was not determined for the clonally expanded peripheral T cells. After ivuxolimab, CD8+ T cells had more expanded clones than CD4+ T cells on average. In the 0.1-3.0 mg/kg groups, partial responders had among the lowest normalized peripheral clonal expansion, particularly in CD8+ T cells. At doses from 0.1 to 3.0 mg/kg, clonal expansion was seen in both CD4+ and CD8+ blood T cells between baseline and week 6. Low levels of normalized T-cell clonal expansion were also seen in some patients who did not respond.

The trial excluded patients who had a history of autoimmune disease or who were on systemic immunosuppression. Peripheral blood for TCR sequencing was drawn from every dose cohort at baseline, at cycle 4 day 1 and at cycle 7 day 1. Samples were obtained from an open-label, multicenter, first-in-human phase I dose-escalation trial of ivuxolimab. Adults with locally advanced or metastatic melanoma, renal cell, hepatocellular, or head and neck squamous cell carcinoma were enrolled in the trial. Before TCR sequencing, CD4+ T cells and CD8+ T cells were sorted from peripheral blood as separate populations. Genomic DNA was extracted from sorted cells for sequencing of the TCRbeta CDR3 region. TCRbeta CDR3 regions were sequenced using the immunoSEQ Assay. Held by TCRdb, this immuneACCESS table contains in-frame sequences only and omits some clones. Under half of the omission traces to an unresolved V gene where checked; the cause of the rest is unknown. The sample table records tens of thousands of clones; about 78% of these occur just once. Around 2% of the sample goes to the ten largest clones.

The sequenced sample was CD4+ or CD8+ T cells sorted from blood, obtained in a trial of the OX40 agonist ivuxolimab. Rearrangement joined TRBV5-1 to TRBJ1-1, with 7 bases aligning to TRBD1. The receptor was isolated from an adult with an advanced solid tumor such as melanoma, head and neck, liver or kidney cancer. The CDR3 loop reads CASSGDRENTEAFF. Here is the DNA: TGCGCCAGCAGCGGCGACAGGGAGAACACTGAAGCTTTCTTT.